This T cell receptor (beta chain) was obtained from a study of CD8+CD57+ T cells in acquired aplastic anemia. To note about this clonotype: A read error may account for a junction end that differs from germline.

In patients chosen for sequencing, flow cytometry had shown CD8+CD57+ cell expansion. Researchers used genomic DNA as the template to profile TCR beta VDJ and CDR3. TCRdb called the reads again in MiXCR, with one record for every CDR3 protein. The top ten clones hold 40% to 50% of a sample with a few hundred thousand distinct CDR3 sequences, 70% to 85% of them seen once. This CDR3 region has 13 residues. The germline CDR1 and CDR2 sequences are SGHVS and FQNEAQ. Sequenced material: sorted CD4+, CD8+, or CD8+CD57+ T cells (not recorded which) from PBMCs. The chain carries TRBV7-8 and TRBJ2-3, with D possibly matching TRBD2 (5 bases). The receptor's source is a human donor with aplastic anemia. For the CDR3, the DNA is TGTGCCAGCAGCTTCGCGGGCACACATAATACGCAGTTT. As protein: CASSFAGTHNTQF.